This T cell receptor (beta chain) was recorded in a study of early T cells in non-severe SARS-CoV-2 infection. This clonotype came up many times. Germline V gene sequence: CDR1 DFQATT, CDR2 SNEGSKA (reference sequence). CDR3 length equals 13 residues. Trimming stripped 4 bases from V and 6 bases from J, with 15 bases between. TCRdb analysed the 5' RACE reads with MiXCR anew, one entry per CDR3 protein. The repertoire holds 65,000 to 90,000 distinct CDR3 sequences, with 9% to 15% as singletons. The sample comprised whole blood. The J gene is TRBJ1-2, the V gene TRBV20-1; the D gene is possibly TRBD1 (6 bases). The receptor comes from an adult who was a healthcare worker with PCR-confirmed SARS-CoV-2 infection or an uninfected control (not recorded which). The CDR3 coding sequence is TGCAGTGCTAAGATACCAGGGGTGAATGGCTACACCTTC. It specifies CSAKIPGVNGYTF.